This T cell receptor (beta chain) was captured in a study of blood T cells in healthy people across ages (dated by TCRdb to the mid-2010s). Concerning the study at large: In model experiments, roughly one uniquely barcoded TCR beta cDNA molecule per two T cells was captured by template switching. Two additional independent replicas of 1 million unique cDNA reads from the same blood draw were analyzed for two donors (one aged 18 to 29 and one aged 80 or older). The donors were divided into four age groups: young (average about 16 years), middle-aged (roughly 42), aged (under 70) and long-lived (82). To avoid experimental bias, donors of different ages were spread randomly across the sequencing lanes. To track age-related changes in TCR beta repertoire diversity, the study relied on deep sequencing normalized with unique cDNA molecular identifiers. What the work shows at the level of the full study, not this receptor alone: Estimates of total diversity from one million sequenced T cells were regarded as lower bounds and underestimates. Observed TCR beta diversity per million T cells fell roughly linearly with age, and a significant reduction was already apparent by age roughly 40. Because donor CMV infection status was unknown, age-related changes in expanded clonotypes were potentially confounded. Since profiling was done on bulk unsorted PBMCs, naive and antigen-experienced compartments could not be conclusively compared. A strong correlation was found between observed TCR beta diversity and the percentage of naive T cells measured by flow cytometry. Compared with the aged group, the long-lived group had more naive CD4+ T cells, fewer expanded clones and increased TCR diversity, a pattern suggesting age selection.

The donors were under 40 Caucasian individuals from Russia, aged about 6 to 95 years, who were systemically healthy. Around 9.8 milliliters of peripheral blood were collected from each donor into EDTA-treated Vacutainer tubes. Ficoll-Paque density-gradient centrifugation was used to isolate PBMCs, with at least 6.5 million per sample. Trizol reagent was used to extract total RNA from the PBMCs, yielding at least 6 micrograms per sample. For every donor, an aliquot of PBMCs went through flow cytometry to measure the percentages of naive CD45RAhigh/CD27high T cells. This clonotype occurred many times. Its antigen remains unidentified. No much larger clone is present one base from it, and per-base qualities are unavailable. Library construction relied on 5' RACE. The sequencing machine was an Illumina HiSeq 2500. A second PCR of about 6 to 11 cycles was performed with a sample-barcoded 5' primer and a J-beta primer mix. A unique molecular identifier was introduced onto each TCR beta cDNA molecule by a template-switch 5' adaptor carrying 12 random nucleotides. At least 2.5 million CDR3-containing paired-end reads were obtained from each sample. First-strand cDNA synthesis was performed from all RNA using the Mint cDNA synthesis kit, with priming by a TRBC-specific oligonucleotide. After uracil-DNA glycosylase treatment, a first 18-cycle PCR used universal primers M1SS and BC2_uni_R on all cDNA. In the source study's methods: For normalization, 1 million high-quality reads, each with a distinct molecular identifier, were randomly selected from each sample. Reads sharing molecular identifiers were discarded rather than binned into consensus sequences. MiTCR, run with a Q25 quality threshold and the strictest error-elimination algorithm, handled CDR3 identification, clonotype clustering and error correction. Lower-bound total TCR beta diversity was estimated with a nonparametric unseen species model using Euler transformation. TCRdb redid the processing of the public reads, applying fastp at Q25 and MiXCR, and retained in-frame beta chains. Rows with one shared CDR3 protein collapse into an entry with the most common genes and DNA. The V and J calls, along with clone size, are taken from TCRdb and not from the paper's own processing. The sample records 500,000 to 700,000 distinct CDR3 sequences, less than 35% of which are singletons. Roughly 14% of the sample belongs to the ten largest clones.

CDR1 and CDR2 were assigned from the germline V gene as KGHSH and LQKENI. Relative to germline, V is missing 3 bases and J is missing 10 bases, with 7 bases of the junction outside any gene match. Inclusive of the bounding cysteine and phenylalanine, the CDR3 is 16 residues long. The retained sequence is limited to the CDR3, 48 bases, with the frame set at the first base. The sequence links TRBV18 to TRBJ2-1; 15 middle bases align to TRBD2. The sequenced sample consisted of blood. This clonotype originated in a woman at least 80 years old in good health. Read as DNA, the sequence is TGTGCCAGCTCACCTAGGACTAGCGGGGGGGCCGGAGAGCAGTTCTTC. Translated, this is CASSPRTSGGAGEQFF.